Each of the 19 T cell receptor beta chains below was sequenced from the same sample in a study of blood T cell repertoires in COVID-19. Produced via immunoSEQ multiplex PCR; TCRdb's table is partial and in-frame only. The repertoire consists of roughly 230,000 clones, with roughly four fifths occurring once and the leading ten covering under 4.5%. The sample was peripheral blood. The receptors were gathered from a man aged 50 to 60 with acute or convalescent COVID-19.

This chain uses TRBV27 with TRBJ2-2; 8 bases match TRBD1. This CDR3 is built from 16 residues. Losses at the gene ends were 6 bases for V and 1 base for J; bases not matched to a gene: 7. Germline-derived CDR1 and CDR2 are MNHEY and SMNVEV (reference sequence). As DNA, the CDR3 is TGTGCCAGCAGAGCTGCCGGGACAGGGAACACCGGGGAGCTGTTTTTT. Translation gives CASRAAGTGNTGELFF.

The V and J genes are TRBV6-5 and TRBJ2-3; 9 bases are a match to TRBD2. The CDR3 extends over 16 amino acids. J lost 3 bases, V lost 2 bases, and 6 bases had no gene match. In germline, CDR1 is MNHEY, CDR2 SVGAGI. CDR3 loop: CASSYTGTSLTDTQYF. As DNA, the CDR3 is TGTGCCAGCAGTTACACCGGGACTAGCCTAACAGATACGCAGTATTTT.

This chain connects TRBV15 to TRBJ1-5; 9 nucleotides agree with TRBD1. The V and J ends lost 5 bases and 5 bases, in that order; junction bases with no gene match: 7. There are 15 residues in the CDR3. Germline V CDR1 and CDR2: LNHNV, YYDKDF (reference sequence). The CDR3 coding sequence is TGTGCCACCAGCCGGACAGGGGAGATGGATCAGCCCCAGCATTTT. This encodes CATSRTGEMDQPQHF.

This clone was seen once. This chain links TRBV28 with TRBJ2-1; TRBD1 matches at 9 bases. Trimming at V came to 6 bases and at J to 8 bases, leaving 8 bases not matched to a gene. This CDR3 comprises 14 residues. Germline CDR1 MDHEN, CDR2 SYDVKM. The CDR3, as DNA: TGTGCCAGCAGATCGGGACAGGGTTTATATGAGCAGTTCTTC. It encodes CASRSGQGLYEQFF.

The V and J genes are TRBV5-5 and TRBJ2-3; 8 nucleotides align to TRBD2. Germline V CDR1 and CDR2: SGHKS, YYEKEE (reference sequence). V lost 7 bases and J lost 3; bases outside the gene matches: 4. The CDR3 loop spans 13 amino acids. CDR3 nucleotide sequence: TGTGCCAGCGGCGGCGGGAGGACAGATACGCAGTATTTT. This encodes CASGGGRTDTQYF.

The genes are TRBV28 and TRBJ1-2; TRBD1 is a possible D gene (5 bases). The CDR3 sequence is 18 residues long. V was pared by 7 bases and J by 4 bases, with 28 bases between. Germline loops: CDR1 MDHEN, CDR2 SYDVKM. CDR3 nucleotide sequence: TGTGCCAGCAATCCGAGGGGAGGCGAAGTTAGGAGAGGCTATGGCTACACCTTC. Its protein product is CASNPRGGEVRRGYGYTF.

The chain employs TRBV3-1 (or the pseudogene TRBV3-2) and TRBJ2-7, with unresolved D. Looked up from germline, CDR1 is LGHDT and CDR2 is YNNKEL (reference sequence). This CDR3 is built from 15 residues. The germline V and J ends were trimmed by 1 base and 2 bases, with 12 bases remaining between them. The CDR3 nucleotides read TGTGCCAGCAGCCAAGGAGACACCCATCCCTACGAGCAGTACTTC. It translates to CASSQGDTHPYEQYF.

Only one count was recorded for this clone. This sequence joins TRBV5-4 and TRBJ2-7; D call uncertain. Trimming shortened V by 0 bases and J by 0 bases, and 10 bases separated the two germline ends. This CDR3 is 15 amino acids long. CDR1 SGHNT and CDR2 YYREEE come from the germline V gene (reference sequence). CDR3: CASSLGPSSSYEQYF. In DNA form, the CDR3 reads TGTGCCAGCAGCTTGGGGCCTAGTAGCTCCTACGAGCAGTACTTC.

This clone was recorded a few times. The chain has TRBV28 and TRBJ1-5; 9 bases fit TRBD1. The V gene end was trimmed by 5 bases and the J gene end by 1 base; junction bases not matched to a gene: 9. CDR1 is MDHEN, CDR2 SYDVKM, per germline. The CDR3 is 17 residues long. The CDR3 sequence is CASSKGTGFWSNQPQHF. In nucleotides, the CDR3 is TGTGCCAGCAGTAAGGGGACAGGGTTTTGGAGCAATCAGCCCCAGCATTTT.

The chain couples TRBV7-8 to TRBJ1-5; the D gene is possibly TRBD1 (5 bases). Germline V gives CDR1 SGHVS, CDR2 FQNEAQ. V dropped 0 bases and J dropped 0 bases, with 12 bases sitting between them. The CDR3 is made up of 17 amino acids. The CDR3 DNA follows: TGTGCCAGCAGCTTAGCTTTGGGGGGAGATAGCAATCAGCCCCAGCATTTT. Amino acids: CASSLALGGDSNQPQHF.

This chain links TRBV7-9 with TRBJ2-7; perhaps TRBD1 as D (8 bases). This CDR3 contains 19 residues. V shed 4 bases and J shed 5 bases, with 30 bases lying between them. CDR1 SEHNR and CDR2 FQNEAQ come from the germline V gene (reference sequence). The CDR3 is CASSSRGDPGTGRIHEQYF. DNA for the CDR3: TGTGCCAGCAGCTCCCGGGGGGACCCCGGGACAGGTAGAATACACGAGCAGTACTTC.

The genes are TRBV2 and TRBJ1-1, with D maybe TRBD1 (5 bases). V lost 6 bases, J lost 4 bases, and 18 bases lay in between. The V gene's germline CDR1 is SNHLY and CDR2 FYNNEI. This CDR3 has 15 residues. The CDR3 DNA follows: TGTGCCAGCAGCCGTACCCCTGAGGACACCACTGAAGCTTTCTTT. Translating it yields CASSRTPEDTTEAFF.

There are a few counts of this clone. This sequence joins TRBV28 and TRBJ2-7; D unresolved. The CDR3 has 11 residues. Germline lookup yields CDR1 MDHEN and CDR2 SYDVKM. Trimming cost V 7 bases and J 3 bases, with 7 bases left between them. The CDR3 spells CASTTSYEQYF. CDR3 nucleotide sequence: TGTGCCAGCACCACGAGCTACGAGCAGTACTTC.

The DNA for the CDR3 is TGCGCCAGCAGCTTGGGGGGACAGGGATTCTACGAGCAGTACTTC. It codes for CASSLGGQGFYEQYF. The chain employs TRBV5-1 and TRBJ2-7, with 9 bases that match TRBD1. Germline CDR1 SGHRS, CDR2 YFSETQ. The CDR3 sequence is 15 residues long. Trimming cost V 0 bases and J 3 bases; bases outside gene matches: 4.

V gene TRBV2 combines with J gene TRBJ2-1, with D possibly TRBD2 on 5 matching bases. The V end was cut by 7 bases, the J end by 5 bases, with 9 bases between. Germline V lookup: CDR1 SNHLY, CDR2 FYNNEI. CDR3 size: 12 residues. CDR3 coding DNA: TGTGCCAGCACCAAGACTAACAATGAGCAGTTCTTC. Residues: CASTKTNNEQFF.

The chain employs TRBV18 and TRBJ1-5, with D perhaps matching TRBD1 (6 bases). The germline V gene encodes CDR1 KGHSH and CDR2 LQKENI. Trimming left V 1 base short and J 3 bases short, with 13 bases between. There are 16 residues in the CDR3. CDR3 amino acids: CASSPRDTDYNQPQHF. Here the CDR3 DNA reads TGTGCCAGCTCACCACGGGACACCGATTACAATCAGCCCCAGCATTTT.

J is TRBJ1-4 and V is TRBV6-5, with TRBD1 matching over 7 bases. V gave up 6 bases and J gave up 5 bases; unmatched junction bases: 3. The V gene's germline CDR1 is MNHEY and CDR2 SVGAGI. CDR3 size: 13 residues. CDR3 nucleotide sequence: TGTGCCAGCAGGATGGACAGGAATGAAAAACTGTTTTTT. This encodes CASRMDRNEKLFF.

The chain uses TRBV3-1 (or the pseudogene TRBV3-2) and TRBJ1-2; D gene unclear. The CDR3 spans 13 residues. Germline CDR1 reads LGHDT; CDR2 reads YNNKEL (reference sequence). V shed 1 base and J shed 4 bases, with 7 bases lying between them. CDR3 amino acids: CASSQAVSYGYTF. DNA of the CDR3: TGTGCCAGCAGCCAAGCGGTGAGCTATGGCTACACCTTC.

This rearrangement joins TRBV25-1 to TRBJ1-1; D possibly corresponds to TRBD1 (6 bases). Germline loops: CDR1 MGHDK, CDR2 SYGVNS. Trimming pared 10 bases from V and 3 bases from J, leaving 15 bases between. This CDR3 is 13 amino acids long. The CDR3 nucleotides read TGTGCCACCCGAATGAGACAGGACACTGAAGCTTTCTTT. Its translation: CATRMRQDTEAFF.